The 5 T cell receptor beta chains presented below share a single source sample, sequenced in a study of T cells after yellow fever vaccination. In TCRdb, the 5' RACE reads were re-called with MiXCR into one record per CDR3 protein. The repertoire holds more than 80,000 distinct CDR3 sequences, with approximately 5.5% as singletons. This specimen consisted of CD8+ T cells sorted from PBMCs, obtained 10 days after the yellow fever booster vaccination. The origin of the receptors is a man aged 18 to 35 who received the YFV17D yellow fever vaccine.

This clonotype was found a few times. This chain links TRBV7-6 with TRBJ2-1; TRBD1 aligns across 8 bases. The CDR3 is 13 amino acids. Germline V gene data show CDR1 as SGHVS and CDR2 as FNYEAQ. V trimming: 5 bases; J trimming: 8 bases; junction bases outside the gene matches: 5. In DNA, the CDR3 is TGTGCCAGCAGCGCCGCAGGGGGCCATGAGCAGTTCTTC. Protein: CASSAAGGHEQFF.

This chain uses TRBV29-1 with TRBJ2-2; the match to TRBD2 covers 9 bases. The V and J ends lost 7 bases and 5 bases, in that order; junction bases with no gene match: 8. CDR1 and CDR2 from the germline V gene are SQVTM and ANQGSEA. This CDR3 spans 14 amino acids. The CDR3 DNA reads TGCAGCGCGACCGGGACTAGCAAGACCGGGGAGCTGTTTTTT. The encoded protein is CSATGTSKTGELFF.

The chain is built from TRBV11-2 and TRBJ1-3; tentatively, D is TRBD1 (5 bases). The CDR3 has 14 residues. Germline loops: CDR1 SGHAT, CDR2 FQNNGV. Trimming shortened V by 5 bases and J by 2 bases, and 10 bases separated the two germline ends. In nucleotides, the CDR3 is TGTGCCAGCAGCATCAGGGTTCCTGGAAACACCATATATTTT. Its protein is CASSIRVPGNTIYF.

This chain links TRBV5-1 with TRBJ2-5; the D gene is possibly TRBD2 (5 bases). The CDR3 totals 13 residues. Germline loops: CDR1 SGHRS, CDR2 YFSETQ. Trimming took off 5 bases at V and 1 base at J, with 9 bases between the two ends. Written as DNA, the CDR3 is TGCGCCAGCAGAGAGGGAAGCCAAGAGACCCAGTACTTC. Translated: CASREGSQETQYF.

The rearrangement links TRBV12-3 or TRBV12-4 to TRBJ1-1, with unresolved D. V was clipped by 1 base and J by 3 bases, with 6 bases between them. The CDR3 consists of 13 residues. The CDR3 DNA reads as TGTGCCAGCAGTTTAGGTCAGGACACTGAAGCTTTCTTT. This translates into CASSLGQDTEAFF.